A single sample gave rise to the 14 T cell receptor beta chains below, sequenced in a study of blood T cell repertoires in COVID-19. Using immunoSEQ multiplex PCR, the repertoire was profiled, and TCRdb retains in-frame clones only, with some absent. The table lists about 100,000 clones, approximately 92% of them singletons, with more than 5% in the top ten. The sample consisted of peripheral blood. The receptors shown here come from a man in his sixties or seventies with acute or convalescent COVID-19.

The J gene is TRBJ2-7, the V gene TRBV18, with a possible D match to TRBD2 (5 bases). Trimming stripped 0 bases from V and 1 base from J, with 7 bases between. The CDR3 has 14 amino acids. Per germline, CDR1 KGHSH and CDR2 LQKENI. CDR3: CASSPPRGSYEQYF. For the CDR3, the DNA is TGTGCCAGCTCACCACCGAGAGGGTCCTACGAGCAGTACTTC.

The chain combines TRBV7-9 with TRBJ1-4; D gene ambiguous. This CDR3 is 15 amino acids long. Germline CDR1 reads SEHNR; CDR2 reads FQNEAQ (reference sequence). Between the trimmed V and J ends, which lost 5 bases and 7 bases, there was a span of 17 bases. CDR3: CASSPGPGGSEKLFF. DNA of the CDR3: TGTGCCAGCAGCCCTGGGCCTGGTGGGAGTGAAAAACTGTTTTTT.

The V call is TRBV24-1, the J call TRBJ1-6; D is uncertain. In germline, CDR1 is KGHDR, CDR2 SFDVKD. V shed 4 bases and J shed 0 bases, with 12 bases lying between them. The CDR3 length is 17 residues. CDR3 amino acids: CATSDHGISSYNSPLHF. The CDR3 DNA reads TGTGCCACCAGTGACCACGGGATTAGCTCCTATAATTCACCCCTCCACTTT.

The chain uses TRBV5-4 and TRBJ2-2; possible D gene TRBD1, 6 bases. Germline V gene sequence: CDR1 SGHNT, CDR2 YYREEE (reference sequence). The CDR3 is 14 residues long. Trimming stripped 4 bases from V and 2 bases from J, with 9 bases between. CDR3 sequence reads: CASSPGTNTGELFF. The CDR3 DNA sequence: TGTGCCAGCAGCCCCGGGACAAACACCGGGGAGCTGTTTTTT.

The V and J genes are TRBV28 and TRBJ2-7; 9 positions match TRBD1. The V and J ends lost 5 bases and 6 bases, in that order; junction bases with no gene match: 8. CDR1 is MDHEN and CDR2 is SYDVKM in the germline V gene. CDR3 length: 14 amino acids. CDR3 sequence reads: CASSQPGQGGEQYF. The CDR3 bases are TGTGCCAGCAGTCAACCGGGACAGGGCGGCGAGCAGTACTTC. The entire variable domain, with the rest obtained from reference TRBV28 and TRBJ2-7, is as follows: DVKVTQSSRYLVKRTGEKVFLECVQDMDHENMFWYRQDPGLGLRLIYFSYDVKMKEKGDIPEGYSVSREKKERFSLILESASTNQTSMYLCASSQPGQGGEQYFGPGTRLTVT.

The V and J genes are TRBV18 and TRBJ2-7; 8 bases are a match to TRBD1. CDR3 length equals 14 residues. Unmatched junction bases numbered 3, after V lost 3 bases and J lost 2 bases. CDR1 is KGHSH and CDR2 is LQKENI in the germline V gene. DNA for the CDR3: TGTGCCAGCTCACCCGGGACAGGAGCCTACGAGCAGTACTTC. Encoded protein: CASSPGTGAYEQYF.

The rearrangement joins TRBV28 to TRBJ2-3; no definite D call. The CDR3 is 16 amino acids. Germline lookup yields CDR1 MDHEN and CDR2 SYDVKM. V gave up 5 bases and J gave up 0 bases, with 15 bases separating them. The CDR3 DNA reads TGTGCCAGCAGTAGAAGCCCCTCCACTAGCACAGATACGCAGTATTTT. Translated, it gives CASSRSPSTSTDTQYF. Filled out from reference TRBV28 and TRBJ2-3, the complete variable domain reads DVKVTQSSRYLVKRTGEKVFLECVQDMDHENMFWYRQDPGLGLRLIYFSYDVKMKEKGDIPEGYSVSREKKERFSLILESASTNQTSMYLCASSRSPSTSTDTQYFGPGTRLTVL.

In DNA form, the CDR3 reads TGTGCCAGCAGCCGAGAGTATAGCAATCAGCCCCAGCATTTT. It codes for CASSREYSNQPQHF. The V call is TRBV6-5, the J call TRBJ1-5; D unclear. Trimming shortened V by 6 bases and J by 0 bases, and 9 bases separated the two germline ends. From germline, CDR1 is MNHEY and CDR2 SVGAGI. This CDR3 is built from 14 residues.

The J gene is TRBJ1-4, the V gene TRBV12-3 or TRBV12-4; D not resolved. The CDR3 loop spans 13 amino acids. The germline V and J ends were trimmed by 2 bases and 8 bases, with 9 bases remaining between them. In DNA form, the CDR3 reads TGTGCCAGCAGTTTATATTTGGGCGAAAAACTGTTTTTT. This translates into CASSLYLGEKLFF.

The chain carries TRBV4-2 and TRBJ2-1; 8 bases match TRBD2. This CDR3 is 15 amino acids long. The trim removed 4 bases at V and 5 bases at J, leaving 7 bases unmatched. Per germline, CDR1 LGHNA and CDR2 YNFKEQ. The CDR3 sequence: CASSRLAPPDNEQFF. CDR3 in DNA: TGTGCCAGCAGCCGACTAGCGCCCCCTGACAATGAGCAGTTCTTC.

V and J are TRBV5-1 and TRBJ1-5; no definite D call. The CDR3 has 13 residues. The V gene's germline CDR1 is SGHRS and CDR2 YFSETQ. Deletions cut 0 bases from V and 7 bases from J, with 8 bases between. CDR3 sequence: CASSLGQNQPQHF. The CDR3 DNA reads TGCGCCAGCAGCTTGGGGCAAAACCAGCCCCAGCATTTT.

The chain has TRBV27 and TRBJ1-5; possible D gene TRBD1, 6 bases. The germline gives CDR1 MNHEY, CDR2 SMNVEV (reference sequence). With 2 bases removed from V and 0 bases from J, the gap between germline ends came to 8 bases. The CDR3 has 15 amino acids. The CDR3 nucleotides are TGTGCCAGCAGTTTACGACAGGATAGCAATCAGCCCCAGCATTTT. Encoded protein: CASSLRQDSNQPQHF.

This clone showed up just a few times. V usage is TRBV19 and J usage is TRBJ2-3; D possibly corresponds to TRBD2 (5 bases). Germline V gene data show CDR1 as LNHDA and CDR2 as SQIVND (reference sequence). This CDR3 comprises 15 residues. V was cut by 6 bases and J by 0 bases, with 13 bases left in between. The CDR3 sequence: CASRPLSGSTDTQYF. DNA of the CDR3: TGTGCCAGTAGGCCCCTCTCGGGAAGCACAGATACGCAGTATTTT.

There are a few counts of this clone. The chain employs TRBV14 and TRBJ2-7; weak D call: TRBD1 (5 bases). The CDR3 consists of 12 residues. The ends were cut back, 4 bases at V and 3 bases at J, with 7 bases in the middle. Germline CDR1 is SGHDN and CDR2 is FVKESK. This CDR3 is CASSRQFYEQYF. The CDR3 DNA follows: TGTGCCAGCAGCCGACAGTTCTACGAGCAGTACTTC.